This TCR beta chain was captured in a study of blood T cell repertoires in COVID-19. This CDR3 spans 13 amino acids. Trimming shortened V by 5 bases and J by 7 bases, and 14 bases separated the two germline ends. In germline, CDR1 is SGHAT, CDR2 FQNNGV. This table comes from immunoSEQ multiplex PCR, and its TCRdb copy is limited to in-frame clones, with some not included. The sample yields 52,000 or so clones, 80% to 90% seen once. This sequence originates from a woman in her seventies with active COVID-19. Sequenced sample: peripheral blood. The gene calls are TRBV11-2 and TRBJ1-2; D might be TRBD1 (6 bases). The CDR3 here is CASSATGPGGYTF. The CDR3 coding sequence is TGTGCCAGCAGCGCCACAGGGCCAGGTGGCTACACCTTC.